The text below deals with one T cell receptor (beta chain). The antigen remains undetermined. TCR alpha and beta CDR3 regions were amplified from RNA using iRepertoire nested multiplex PCR. One-step reverse transcription and amplification started from approximately 100-400 ng of tissue mRNA or PBMC total RNA. TCRdb re-derived calls from the multiplex PCR reads in MiXCR, one entry per CDR3 protein. The sample lists 300,000 to 400,000 distinct CDR3 sequences; roughly two fifths were seen once. This record belongs to a study of glioma-infiltrating T cells. In the study overall: Presurgical dexamethasone in glioma patients lasted six or fewer days. About one million peripheral T cells were targeted at about 4- to 11-fold coverage. General observations from the study: Tissue-blood divergence was below expectation in non-neoplastic patients, above in gliomas.

The CDR3 loop spans 16 amino acids. Trimming took off 6 bases at V and 0 bases at J, with 16 bases between the two ends. CDR1 MDHEN and CDR2 SYDVKM come from the germline V gene. This TCR came from a human donor with low-grade glioma or glioblastoma, undergoing nonglioma brain surgery, or in good health (not recorded which). The genes are TRBV28 and TRBJ2-3; D might be TRBD1 (6 bases). The sequenced sample was glioma tissue, nonneoplastic brain tissue, or PBMCs (not recorded which). As DNA, the CDR3 is TGTGCCAGCAGGCGCCCGGGACACCGCAGCACAGATACGCAGTATTTT. Translated: CASRRPGHRSTDTQYF. The entire variable domain, with the rest obtained from reference TRBV28 and TRBJ2-3, is as follows: DVKVTQSSRYLVKRTGEKVFLECVQDMDHENMFWYRQDPGLGLRLIYFSYDVKMKEKGDIPEGYSVSREKKERFSLILESASTNQTSMYLCASRRPGHRSTDTQYFGPGTRLTVL.